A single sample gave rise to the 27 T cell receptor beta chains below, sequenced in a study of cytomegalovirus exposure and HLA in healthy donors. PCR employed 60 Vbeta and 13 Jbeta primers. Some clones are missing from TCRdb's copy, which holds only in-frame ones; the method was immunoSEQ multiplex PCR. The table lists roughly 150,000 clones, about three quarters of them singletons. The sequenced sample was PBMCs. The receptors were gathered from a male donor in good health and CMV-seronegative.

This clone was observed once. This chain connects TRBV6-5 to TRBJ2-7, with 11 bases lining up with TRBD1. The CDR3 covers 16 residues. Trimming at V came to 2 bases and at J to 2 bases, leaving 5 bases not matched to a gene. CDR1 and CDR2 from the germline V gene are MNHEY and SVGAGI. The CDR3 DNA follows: TGTGCCAGCAGTTACACGGGGACAGGGGGGGCCTACGAGCAGTACTTC. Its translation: CASSYTGTGGAYEQYF.

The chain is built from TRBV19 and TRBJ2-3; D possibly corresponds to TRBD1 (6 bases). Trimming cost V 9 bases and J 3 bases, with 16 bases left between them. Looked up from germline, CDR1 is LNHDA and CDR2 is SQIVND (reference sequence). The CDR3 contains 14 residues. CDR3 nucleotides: TGTGCCAGCCAGGGGTGGGGGTTTACAGATACGCAGTATTTT. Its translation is CASQGWGFTDTQYF.

CDR3 DNA: TGTGCCAGCAGCCTAGGAGGCTTGCGGGAGCAGTTCTTC. It codes for CASSLGGLREQFF. This chain connects TRBV28 to TRBJ2-1; D is perhaps TRBD2 (5 bases). V was clipped by 6 bases and J by 10 bases, with 16 bases between them. The CDR3 loop spans 13 amino acids. Germline CDR1 and CDR2: MDHEN and SYDVKM.

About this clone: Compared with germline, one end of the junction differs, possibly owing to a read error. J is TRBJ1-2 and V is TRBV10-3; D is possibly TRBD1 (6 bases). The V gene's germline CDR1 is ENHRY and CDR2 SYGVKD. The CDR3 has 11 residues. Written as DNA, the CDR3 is TGTCCTGATCGGGACACCCACTCTGTTCTCTTC. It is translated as CPDRDTHSVLF.

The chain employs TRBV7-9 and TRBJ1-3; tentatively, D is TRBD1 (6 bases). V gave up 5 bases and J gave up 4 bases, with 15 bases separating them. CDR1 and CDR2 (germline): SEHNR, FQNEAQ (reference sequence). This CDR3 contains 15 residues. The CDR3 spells CASSRPSGEGNTIYF. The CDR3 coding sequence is TGTGCCAGCAGCCGCCCCTCAGGGGAGGGAAACACCATATATTTT.

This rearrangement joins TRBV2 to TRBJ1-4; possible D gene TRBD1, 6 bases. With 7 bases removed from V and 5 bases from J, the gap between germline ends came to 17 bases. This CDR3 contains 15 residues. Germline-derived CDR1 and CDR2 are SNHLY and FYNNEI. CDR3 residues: CASKRQLQGNEKLFF. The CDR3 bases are TGTGCCAGCAAACGACAACTCCAGGGGAATGAAAAACTGTTTTTT.

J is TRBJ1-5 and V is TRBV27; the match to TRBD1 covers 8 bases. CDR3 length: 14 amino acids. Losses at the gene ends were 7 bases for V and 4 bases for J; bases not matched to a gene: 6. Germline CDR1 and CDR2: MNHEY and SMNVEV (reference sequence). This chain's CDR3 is CASKLQGGNQPQHF. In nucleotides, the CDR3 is TGTGCCAGCAAATTACAGGGGGGGAATCAGCCCCAGCATTTT.

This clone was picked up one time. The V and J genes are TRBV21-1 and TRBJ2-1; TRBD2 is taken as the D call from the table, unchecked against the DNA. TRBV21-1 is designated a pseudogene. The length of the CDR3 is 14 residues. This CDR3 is CASSNAGIYNEQFF. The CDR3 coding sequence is TGTGCCAGCAGCAATGCCGGGATATACAATGAGCAGTTCTTC.

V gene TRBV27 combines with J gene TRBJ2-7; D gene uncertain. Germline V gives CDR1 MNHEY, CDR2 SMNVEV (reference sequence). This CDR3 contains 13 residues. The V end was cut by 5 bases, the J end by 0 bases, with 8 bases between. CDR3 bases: TGTGCCAGCAGTCCGACACTCTCCTACGAGCAGTACTTC. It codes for CASSPTLSYEQYF.

The CDR3 sequence is CASSLRGYEQYF. Here the CDR3 DNA reads TGTGCCAGCAGCTTGCGGGGGTACGAGCAGTACTTC. The chain employs TRBV7-6 and TRBJ2-7; TRBD2 agrees at 7 bases. This CDR3 comprises 12 residues. Losses at the gene ends were 3 bases for V and 4 bases for J; bases not matched to a gene: 0. Germline CDR1 and CDR2: SGHVS and FNYEAQ.

CDR3 coding DNA: TGTGCCAGCAGCCGGGACAGGCAAAATCAGCCCCAGCATTTT. It encodes CASSRDRQNQPQHF. The rearrangement links TRBV5-5 to TRBJ1-5, with 8 positions matching TRBD1. The junction had 4 bases not matched to a gene; V was cut back by 4 bases and J by 4 bases. Germline-derived CDR1 and CDR2 are SGHKS and YYEKEE (reference sequence). The CDR3 contains 14 residues.

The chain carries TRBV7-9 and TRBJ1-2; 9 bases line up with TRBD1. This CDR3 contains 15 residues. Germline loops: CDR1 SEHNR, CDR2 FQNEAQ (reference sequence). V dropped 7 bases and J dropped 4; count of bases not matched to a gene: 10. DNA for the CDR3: TGTGCCAGCACCCCTACAGGGGGCGAAGGCTATGGCTACACCTTC. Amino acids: CASTPTGGEGYGYTF.

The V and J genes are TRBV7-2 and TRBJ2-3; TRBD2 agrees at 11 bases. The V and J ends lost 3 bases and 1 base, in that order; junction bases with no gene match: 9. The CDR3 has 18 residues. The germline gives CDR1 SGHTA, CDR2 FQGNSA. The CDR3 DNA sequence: TGTGCCAGCAGCTTCGCCCTAGCGGGGGGTTGGGGCACAGATACGCAGTATTTT. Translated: CASSFALAGGWGTDTQYF.

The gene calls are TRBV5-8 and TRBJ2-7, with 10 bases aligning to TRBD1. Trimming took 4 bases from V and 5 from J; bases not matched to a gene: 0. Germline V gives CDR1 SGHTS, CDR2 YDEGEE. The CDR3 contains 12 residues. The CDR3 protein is CASSGTGDEQYF. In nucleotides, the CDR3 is TGTGCCAGCAGCGGGACAGGGGACGAGCAGTACTTC.

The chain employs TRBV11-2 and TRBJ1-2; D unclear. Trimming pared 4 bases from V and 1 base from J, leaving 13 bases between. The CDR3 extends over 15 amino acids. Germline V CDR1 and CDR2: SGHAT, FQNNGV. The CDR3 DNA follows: TGTGCCAGCAGCTCGGAGGGAGGAATTAACTATGGCTACACCTTC. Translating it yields CASSSEGGINYGYTF.

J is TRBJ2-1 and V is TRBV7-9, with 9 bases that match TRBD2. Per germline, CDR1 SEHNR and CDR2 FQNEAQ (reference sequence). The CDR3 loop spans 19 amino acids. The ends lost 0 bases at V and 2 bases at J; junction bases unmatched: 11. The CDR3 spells CASSLATLSGRKAYNEQFF. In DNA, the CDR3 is TGTGCCAGCAGCTTAGCTACTTTGAGCGGGAGGAAGGCCTACAATGAGCAGTTCTTC.

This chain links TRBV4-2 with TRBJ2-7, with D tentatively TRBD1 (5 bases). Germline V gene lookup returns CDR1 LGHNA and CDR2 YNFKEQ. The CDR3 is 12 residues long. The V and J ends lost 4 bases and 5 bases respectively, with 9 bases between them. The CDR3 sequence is CASSPRENEQYF. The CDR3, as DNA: TGTGCCAGCAGCCCCAGGGAAAACGAGCAGTACTTC.

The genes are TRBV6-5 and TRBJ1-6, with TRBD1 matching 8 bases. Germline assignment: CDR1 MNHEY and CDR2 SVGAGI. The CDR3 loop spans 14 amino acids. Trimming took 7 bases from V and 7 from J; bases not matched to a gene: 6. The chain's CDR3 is CASTGDRPNSPLHF. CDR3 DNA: TGTGCCAGCACCGGGGACAGGCCCAATTCACCCCTCCACTTT.

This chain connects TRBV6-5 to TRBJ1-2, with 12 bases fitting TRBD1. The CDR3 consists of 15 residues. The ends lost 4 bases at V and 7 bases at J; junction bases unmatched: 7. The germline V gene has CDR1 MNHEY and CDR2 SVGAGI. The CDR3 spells CASSLGQGAIVGYTF. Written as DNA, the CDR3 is TGTGCCAGCAGTTTGGGACAGGGGGCGATTGTTGGCTACACCTTC.

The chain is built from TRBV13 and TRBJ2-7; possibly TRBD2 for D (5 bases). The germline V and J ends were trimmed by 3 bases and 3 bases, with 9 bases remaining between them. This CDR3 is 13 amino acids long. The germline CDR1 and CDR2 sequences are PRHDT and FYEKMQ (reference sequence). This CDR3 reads CASSFPSGYEQYF. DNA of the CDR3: TGTGCCAGCAGCTTCCCGAGCGGCTACGAGCAGTACTTC.

This CDR3 reads CASSLRDGYTF. Here the CDR3 DNA reads TGTGCCAGCAGTTTGAGGGATGGCTACACCTTC. The rearrangement uses TRBV28 and TRBJ1-2; D is ambiguous. Germline V gene sequence: CDR1 MDHEN, CDR2 SYDVKM. The CDR3 has 11 amino acids. V lost 3 bases and J lost 6, with 5 bases in between.

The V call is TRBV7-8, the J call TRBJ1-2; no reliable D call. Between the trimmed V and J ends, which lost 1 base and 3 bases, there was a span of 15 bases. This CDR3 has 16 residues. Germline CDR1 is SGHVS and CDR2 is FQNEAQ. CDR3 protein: CASSLGGEKVDYGYTF. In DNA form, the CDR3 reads TGTGCCAGCAGCTTAGGCGGGGAAAAAGTAGACTATGGCTACACCTTC. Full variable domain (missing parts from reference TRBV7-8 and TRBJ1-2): GAGVSQSPRYKVAKRGQDVALRCDPISGHVSLFWYQQALGQGPEFLTYFQNEAQLDKSGLPSDRFFAERPEGSVSTLKIQRTQQEDSAVYLCASSLGGEKVDYGYTFGSGTRLTVV.

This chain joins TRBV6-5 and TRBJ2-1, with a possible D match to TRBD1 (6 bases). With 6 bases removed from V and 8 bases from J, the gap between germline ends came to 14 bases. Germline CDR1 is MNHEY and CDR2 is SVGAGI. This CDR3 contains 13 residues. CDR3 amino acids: CASRQGHPDEQFF. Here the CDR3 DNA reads TGTGCCAGCAGGCAGGGACACCCCGATGAGCAGTTCTTC.

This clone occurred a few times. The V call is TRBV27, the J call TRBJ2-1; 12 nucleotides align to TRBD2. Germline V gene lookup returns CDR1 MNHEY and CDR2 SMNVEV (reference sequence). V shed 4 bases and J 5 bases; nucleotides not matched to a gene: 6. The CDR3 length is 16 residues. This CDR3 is CASSSPWTSGNNEQFF. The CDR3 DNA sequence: TGTGCCAGCAGTTCCCCTTGGACTAGCGGGAACAATGAGCAGTTCTTC.

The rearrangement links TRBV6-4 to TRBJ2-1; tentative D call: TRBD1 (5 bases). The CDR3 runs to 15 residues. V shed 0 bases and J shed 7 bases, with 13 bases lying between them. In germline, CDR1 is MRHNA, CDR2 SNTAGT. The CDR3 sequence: CASSDSAQGGNEQFF. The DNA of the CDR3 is TGTGCCAGCAGTGACTCGGCGCAGGGTGGGAATGAGCAGTTCTTC.

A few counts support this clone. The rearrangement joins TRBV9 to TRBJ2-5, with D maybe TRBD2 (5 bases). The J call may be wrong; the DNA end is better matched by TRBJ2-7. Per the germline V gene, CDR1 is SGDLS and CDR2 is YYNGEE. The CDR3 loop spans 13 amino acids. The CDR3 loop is CASSALTGNEQYF. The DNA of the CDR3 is TGTGCCAGCAGCGCACTGACGGGGAACGAGCAGTACTTC.

CDR3 residues: CASSLSGGDQPQHF. The CDR3 DNA is TGTGCCAGCAGCTTATCCGGGGGAGATCAGCCCCAGCATTTT. The chain employs TRBV7-3 and TRBJ1-5, with D perhaps matching TRBD1 (5 bases). The CDR3 covers 14 residues. V shed 2 bases and J shed 5 bases, with 10 bases lying between them. Germline V gene lookup returns CDR1 SGHTA and CDR2 FQGTGA.